The source of this T cell receptor (beta chain) is a study of T cells after yellow fever vaccination. TCRdb used MiXCR to reprocess the 5' RACE reads, holding one entry per CDR3 protein. The sample yields more than 450,000 distinct CDR3 sequences, 21% seen once. This CDR3 region has 15 residues. The germline gives CDR1 SEHNR, CDR2 FQNEAQ (reference sequence). Germline trimming cut 4 bases from V and 6 bases from J; bases unmatched to any gene: 5. The source was PBMCs, collected 20 to 25 days after the first yellow fever vaccination. This chain joins TRBV7-9 and TRBJ2-3; 12 positions match TRBD1. This TCR was sampled from a man between 18 and 35 years old who received the YFV17D yellow fever vaccine. CDR3 DNA sequence: TGTGCCAGCAGCTCGGGACAGGGGGCTGATGATACGCAGTATTTT. It specifies CASSSGQGADDTQYF.